Shown below are 26 T cell receptor beta chains from a single sample sequenced in a study of long-term antiretroviral therapy in people with HIV. Assay version v3.0 of immunoSEQ was used, and it was run at survey level. This table comes from immunoSEQ multiplex PCR, and its TCRdb copy is limited to in-frame clones, with some not included. The repertoire holds approximately 16,000 clones, with about four fifths as singletons. Specimen: unsorted PBMCs, collected 3.2 to 3.4 years after starting antiretroviral therapy. These receptors originate from a woman aged 35 to 49 with HIV.

The chain links TRBV5-4 to TRBJ2-7; 10 nucleotides line up with TRBD1. V lost 4 bases to trimming and J lost 6 bases; unmatched junction nucleotides: 4. The CDR3 runs to 13 residues. Germline loops: CDR1 SGHNT, CDR2 YYREEE (reference sequence). The chain's CDR3 is CASSPRTGGEQYF. Here the CDR3 DNA reads TGTGCCAGCAGCCCTCGGACAGGGGGCGAGCAGTACTTC.

V usage is TRBV7-2 and J usage is TRBJ1-2; no reliable D call. This CDR3 has 13 amino acids. Germline V gene data show CDR1 as SGHTA and CDR2 as FQGNSA. V lost 1 base, J lost 8 bases, and 11 bases lay in between. Here the CDR3 reads CASSLVKESGYTF. CDR3 nucleotides: TGTGCCAGCAGCTTAGTGAAGGAGAGCGGCTACACCTTC.

The rearrangement links TRBV6-6 to TRBJ1-1; D is uncertain. Per germline, CDR1 MNHNY and CDR2 SVGAGI (reference sequence). Between the trimmed V and J ends, which lost 5 bases and 7 bases, there was a span of 11 bases. The CDR3 loop spans 12 amino acids. In DNA, the CDR3 is TGTGCCAGCAGTCCCCAACCGATTGAAGCTTTCTTT. As protein: CASSPQPIEAFF.

This clone has only a few counts. This chain joins TRBV2 and TRBJ2-5; TRBD2 matches 8 bases. CDR3 size: 15 residues. With V trimmed by 3 bases and J by 2 bases, 5 bases remained unmatched. The germline gives CDR1 SNHLY, CDR2 FYNNEI. The CDR3 DNA sequence: TGTGCCAGCAGTGACGGACTAGCAGATCAAGAGACCCAGTACTTC. It translates to CASSDGLADQETQYF.

V is TRBV29-1 and J is TRBJ2-7; D is perhaps TRBD1 (6 bases). The CDR3 length is 12 residues. Trimming left V 4 bases short and J 4 bases short, with 11 bases between. Germline loops: CDR1 SQVTM, CDR2 ANQGSEA. As DNA, the CDR3 is TGCAGCGTTGTTTCAGGGGCTTACGAGCAGTACTTC. Its translation is CSVVSGAYEQYF.

The V call is TRBV30, the J call TRBJ2-5; TRBD2 aligns across 7 bases. The CDR3 runs 12 residues. The junction had 7 bases not matched to a gene; V was cut back by 3 bases and J by 9 bases. Germline V gives CDR1 GTSNPN, CDR2 SVGIG (reference sequence). The CDR3 spells CAWSSSGRAQYF. DNA for the CDR3: TGTGCCTGGAGCTCTAGCGGAAGGGCCCAGTACTTC. Drawing the rest from reference TRBV30 and TRBJ2-5, the complete variable domain is SQTIHQWPATLVQPVGSPLSLECTVEGTSNPNLYWYRQAAGRGLQLLFYSVGIGQISSEVPQNLSASRPQDRQFILSSKKLLLSDSGFYLCAWSSSGRAQYFGPGTRLLVL.

This clone appeared once. V gene TRBV5-6 combines with J gene TRBJ2-1; D is possibly TRBD2 (6 bases). With 1 base removed from V and 5 bases from J, the gap between germline ends came to 10 bases. The germline gives CDR1 SGHDT, CDR2 YYEEEE. CDR3 length: 14 residues. The CDR3 nucleotides read TGTGCCAGCAGCTTGCCCCCGGGAGACAATGAGCAGTTCTTC. Encoded protein: CASSLPPGDNEQFF.

This chain joins TRBV5-4 and TRBJ1-6; D is unresolved. CDR1 and CDR2 (germline): SGHNT, YYREEE (reference sequence). V was trimmed by 0 bases and J by 4 bases, leaving 2 bases between them. CDR3 size: 13 residues. The CDR3 sequence is CASSLAYNSPLHF. The CDR3 DNA reads TGTGCCAGCAGCTTGGCTTATAATTCACCCCTCCACTTT.

The V call is TRBV18, the J call TRBJ2-1; 12 nucleotides agree with TRBD2. CDR1 and CDR2 (germline): KGHSH, LQKENI. The CDR3 has 15 residues. Unmatched junction bases numbered 7, after V lost 5 bases and J lost 8 bases. The CDR3: CASSAPSGGAYEQFF. The CDR3 DNA follows: TGTGCCAGCTCAGCTCCTAGCGGGGGGGCGTATGAGCAGTTCTTC. The variable domain in full, with the rest retrieved from reference TRBV18 and TRBJ2-1, is NAGVMQNPRHLVRRRGQEARLRCSPMKGHSHVYWYRQLPEEGLKFMVYLQKENIIDESGMPKERFSAEFPKEGPSILRIQQVVRGDSAAYFCASSAPSGGAYEQFFGPGTRLTVL.

This clone was seen only a few times. The chain couples TRBV5-4 to TRBJ1-2, with D uncertain. The germline V gene encodes CDR1 SGHNT and CDR2 YYREEE (reference sequence). Trimming took off 1 base at V and 4 bases at J, with 8 bases between the two ends. The length of the CDR3 is 13 residues. DNA for the CDR3: TGTGCCAGCAGCTTGTCCGGGATCTATGGCTACACCTTC. Its translation: CASSLSGIYGYTF.

The CDR3 DNA follows: TGCGCCAGCAGTGAATACAGGGGGCCAGGTGGCTACACCTTC. It encodes CASSEYRGPGGYTF. The chain couples TRBV10-1 to TRBJ1-2; TRBD1 matches 9 bases. V lost 3 bases, J lost 7 bases, and 6 bases stayed unmatched. The CDR3 has 14 residues. Germline V lookup: CDR1 WNHNN, CDR2 SYGVQD (reference sequence).

The chain recombines TRBV5-8 with TRBJ2-3; D might be TRBD1 (6 bases). Germline CDR1 and CDR2: SGHTS and YDEGEE. The CDR3 extends over 16 amino acids. V lost 0 bases to trimming and J lost 6 bases, with 17 bases between them. CDR3 bases: TGTGCCAGCAGCTTGGGAAATCAGGGGTTCGGGGATACGCAGTATTTT. Amino acid sequence: CASSLGNQGFGDTQYF. Full variable domain (remainder filled in from reference TRBV5-8 and TRBJ2-3): EAGVTQSPTHLIKTRGQQATLRCSPISGHTSVYWYQQALGLGLQFLLWYDEGEERNRGNFPPRFSGRQFPNYSSELNVNALELEDSALYLCASSLGNQGFGDTQYFGPGTRLTVL.

The genes are TRBV6-1 and TRBJ2-7, with D possibly being TRBD1 (5 bases). CDR3 length: 14 amino acids. Trimming left V 8 bases short and J 3 bases short, with 17 bases between. Per the germline V gene, CDR1 is MNHNS and CDR2 is SASEGT. In nucleotides, the CDR3 is TGTGCCAGCCTAGGGGCAAATACAGGCTACGAGCAGTACTTC. Protein: CASLGANTGYEQYF.

The chain joins TRBV30 to TRBJ1-2; D not resolved. The CDR3 consists of 11 residues. V lost 3 bases, J lost 8 bases, and 10 bases lay in between. Germline CDR1 is GTSNPN and CDR2 is SVGIG (reference sequence). The CDR3 DNA follows: TGTGCCTGGAGCCGCTCTCAAGGCTACACCTTC. This codes for CAWSRSQGYTF.

The chain couples TRBV6-5 to TRBJ1-3; D is ambiguous. Germline V gives CDR1 MNHEY, CDR2 SVGAGI. The CDR3 sequence is 13 residues long. The V end was cut by 6 bases, the J end by 4 bases, with 10 bases between. The CDR3 bases are TGTGCCAGCAGAGCCCCTGGCGGAAACACCATATATTTT. It encodes CASRAPGGNTIYF.

The CDR3 protein is CASSVGKGRTDYYGYTF. Here the CDR3 DNA reads TGTGCCAGCAGTGTAGGAAAGGGGCGGACCGACTACTATGGCTACACCTTC. V and J are TRBV2 and TRBJ1-2; D perhaps matches TRBD1 (5 bases). CDR3 length: 17 amino acids. Per germline, CDR1 SNHLY and CDR2 FYNNEI. Trimming took 4 bases from V and 3 from J, leaving 21 bases between them.

This clone was found a few times. The rearrangement uses TRBV6-6 and TRBJ2-3; 8 bases agree with TRBD1. The V segment lost 10 bases and the J segment 4 bases; nucleotides outside the gene matches: 10. CDR1 and CDR2 (germline): MNHNY, SVGAGI (reference sequence). The CDR3 covers 14 residues. Written as DNA, the CDR3 is TGTGCCATCGAGGGCAGGGGGCATTCAGATACGCAGTATTTT. Translated, it gives CAIEGRGHSDTQYF.

This chain links TRBV7-9 with TRBJ1-2, with D possibly matching TRBD1 (6 bases). Deletions cut 1 base from V and 4 bases from J, with 7 bases between. The CDR3 length is 13 residues. CDR1 is SEHNR and CDR2 is FQNEAQ in the germline V gene (reference sequence). DNA of the CDR3: TGTGCCAGCAGCTTAGACAGGGTCTATGGCTACACCTTC. This codes for CASSLDRVYGYTF. Combining the CDR3 with reference TRBV7-9 and TRBJ1-2 gives the whole variable domain DTGVSQNPRHKITKRGQNVTFRCDPISEHNRLYWYRQTLGQGPEFLTYFQNEAQLEKSRLLSDRFSAERPKGSFSTLEIQRTEQGDSAMYLCASSLDRVYGYTFGSGTRLTVV.

V usage is TRBV7-9 and J usage is TRBJ1-4; D is perhaps TRBD1 (6 bases). Germline-derived CDR1 and CDR2 are SEHNR and FQNEAQ (reference sequence). With 1 base removed from V and 7 bases from J, the gap between germline ends came to 13 bases. CDR3 length equals 15 residues. This CDR3 is CASSLGNREAEKLFF. The CDR3 region has the DNA TGTGCCAGCAGCTTAGGAAACAGGGAGGCTGAAAAACTGTTTTTT.

This chain links TRBV5-5 with TRBJ2-3; D assignment may be TRBD1 or TRBD2 (5 bases each). Between the trimmed V and J ends, which lost 1 base and 3 bases, there was a span of 6 bases. There are 13 residues in the CDR3. CDR1 is SGHKS, CDR2 YYEKEE, per germline (reference sequence). The CDR3 coding sequence is TGTGCCAGCAGCTTGTGGGGGACAGATACGCAGTATTTT. As protein: CASSLWGTDTQYF.

The rearrangement uses TRBV25-1 and TRBJ2-1; 8 nucleotides agree with TRBD2. The CDR3 length is 14 residues. Germline assignment: CDR1 MGHDK and CDR2 SYGVNS. V lost 4 bases and J lost 10; bases outside the gene matches: 9. Here the CDR3 DNA reads TGTGCCAGCAGTGGGAGCGGGAGCCATGCCGAGCAGTTCTTC. This gives the protein CASSGSGSHAEQFF.

The count of this clone is one. J is TRBJ1-2 and V is TRBV10-3; D is unresolved. CDR1 and CDR2 (germline): ENHRY, SYGVKD. The CDR3 totals 19 residues. Deletions cut 3 bases from V and 0 bases from J, with 23 bases between. This CDR3 is CAISDPRFGLGSSNYGYTF. As DNA, the CDR3 is TGTGCCATCAGTGACCCTCGATTCGGGTTGGGGAGTTCTAACTATGGCTACACCTTC.

This clone was found a few times. The rearrangement joins TRBV14 to TRBJ1-2; 12 bases are a match to TRBD1. Germline CDR1 SGHDN, CDR2 FVKESK. V dropped 0 bases and J dropped 4; count of bases not matched to a gene: 6. This CDR3 has 17 residues. The CDR3 region has the DNA TGTGCCAGCAGCCAAGAGAATCCGGGACAGGGGGCCTATGGCTACACCTTC. Amino acids: CASSQENPGQGAYGYTF.

This chain joins TRBV5-1 and TRBJ2-7, with 11 bases that match TRBD2. The CDR3 consists of 22 residues. The V and J ends lost 5 bases and 0 bases, in that order; junction bases with no gene match: 25. Germline V gene sequence: CDR1 SGHRS, CDR2 YFSETQ. In DNA form, the CDR3 reads TGCGCCAGCAGTCCTATTCTAGCGGGGGGCTTGTTCGGGGTACCGAGCTCCTACGAGCAGTACTTC. Its protein is CASSPILAGGLFGVPSSYEQYF.

The rearrangement uses TRBV18 and TRBJ1-1; D uncertain. Looked up from germline, CDR1 is KGHSH and CDR2 is LQKENI. The CDR3 length is 15 residues. The V end was cut by 4 bases, the J end by 8 bases, with 20 bases between. The CDR3 DNA is TGTGCCAGCTCACATGGGCAGGAACCGATGGGCGAAGCTTTCTTT. Its protein is CASSHGQEPMGEAFF.

The chain recombines TRBV5-1 with TRBJ2-6; D gene ambiguous. CDR1 is SGHRS and CDR2 is YFSETQ in the germline V gene. Trimming pared 4 bases from V and 0 bases from J, leaving 5 bases between. The CDR3 runs 14 residues. Written as DNA, the CDR3 is TGCGCCAGCAGCGGGCTCTCTGGGGCCAACGTCCTGACTTTC. It codes for CASSGLSGANVLTF.